The entry that follows covers one T cell receptor (beta chain) sequence. This sample was taken from a study of T cell responses to AZD1222 COVID-19 vaccine. This CDR3 contains 15 residues. Germline V gives CDR1 LGHDT, CDR2 YNNKEL (reference sequence). The V gene lost 1 base and the J gene lost 4 bases, with 10 bases spanning the gap. Profiling relied on immunoSEQ multiplex PCR, and the TCRdb table lists in-frame clones only, not all of them. The table has about 110,000 clones, under 90% seen once. The chain carries TRBV3-1 (or the pseudogene TRBV3-2) and TRBJ2-2; tentatively, D is TRBD1 (5 bases). The input for sequencing was peripheral blood, taken on day 0 of AZD1222 vaccination. The TCR comes from an adult in good health. The CDR3 nucleotides are TGTGCCAGCAGCCAAGGGCAGGGTATCACCGGGGAGCTGTTTTTT. Amino acid sequence: CASSQGQGITGELFF.